This TCR beta chain was recovered during a study of T cells after yellow fever vaccination (dated by TCRdb to about 2019). Background for the entire study: The SMART-Seq v4 Ultra Low Input RNA kit was used to prepare libraries from fractions with low cell numbers. To track T-cell clones before and after primary and booster YFV17D yellow fever vaccination, bulk TCR alpha and beta repertoires were sequenced longitudinally. Two healthy male donors, one aged 18 to 30 and one aged 30 to 40 years, made up the cohort. Bulk PBMC replicates and cell subsets were isolated from blood drawn at multiple timepoints before and after both primary and secondary immunization. General study outcomes and caveats: FACS-sorted repertoires could contain abundant contaminating clonotypes from the bulk population, so computational filtering was required. After the booster, most of the clones that had expanded following primary vaccination were detected again (almost 98% of CD4 and 80% to 90% of CD8), which suggests that memory was broadly maintained. The secondary T-cell response was weaker than the primary response but faster, peaking on day 5 instead of day 15. A small share of clonotypes occurred in both CD4 and CD8 compartments, likely arising from convergent recombination. Because the study included only a couple of donors, the extent to which the findings can be generalized is limited.

For sequencing, an Illumina NovaSeq 6000 was employed. TCR cDNA was synthesized by 5'RACE template switching, through which a universal primer site and unique molecular identifiers were introduced. Priming of cDNA synthesis was performed from both the TCR alpha and TCR beta constant segments. Libraries were amplified in two PCR steps, with sample barcodes and sequencing adapters added in the second step. Libraries were sequenced on Illumina HiSeq 2500 (2x100 bp) or NovaSeq (2x150 bp). As for the original processing: MIGEC was used to demultiplex reads and collapse the reads into UMI consensus sequences, and MiXCR was used for V(D)J alignment. Vaccine-responding clonotypes were defined with edgeR using replicate PBMC samples, requiring FDR below 0.01 and a log2 fold change above 5 up to day 15. Each bulk clonotype was labeled CD4 or CD8 based on which sequenced repertoire, CD4 or CD8, contained the clonotype at higher abundance. In-frame beta chains were kept once TCRdb had trimmed the public reads at Q25 with fastp and called clones with MiXCR. Every distinct CDR3 protein forms one entry, paired with its most common genes and DNA. V and J calls and clone size were set by TCRdb, not the authors. For this sample there are 350,000 to 550,000 distinct CDR3 sequences; under 20% appear just once. 18% of the sample lies in the top ten.

Including cysteine and phenylalanine, the CDR3 has 16 amino acids. Just CDR3 DNA is preserved here, 48 bases in frame from base 1. The junction shows trimming of 7 bases on V and 0 bases on J, plus 16 bases between the germline ends. Via the germline V gene, CDR1 is LGHNT and CDR2 FRNRAP. This clonotype was observed a handful of times. Which antigen it targets is not known. There are no base qualities to consult, and no much larger clone falls within one base. Sample treatment or condition, as interpreted from the label and publication: live attenuated yellow fever vaccine strain. At every blood-draw timepoint, two biological replicates of bulk PBMCs were collected. PBMCs were isolated from peripheral blood using a standard Ficoll-Paque protocol. RNA was extracted with TriZol from bulk PBMCs, CD4 and CD8 fractions, and dextramer-positive and dextramer-negative fractions.

Recombination joined TRBV12-5 with TRBJ2-4, with the D segment identity uncertain. The clonotype originates from a man younger than 30 who received the YFV17D yellow fever vaccine. Sequencing used PBMCs, obtained before the yellow fever booster vaccination. The nucleotides read TGTGCTAGTGCCAACGCGGTACTTCTAGCCAAAAACATTCAGTACTTC. It codes for CASANAVLLAKNIQYF.